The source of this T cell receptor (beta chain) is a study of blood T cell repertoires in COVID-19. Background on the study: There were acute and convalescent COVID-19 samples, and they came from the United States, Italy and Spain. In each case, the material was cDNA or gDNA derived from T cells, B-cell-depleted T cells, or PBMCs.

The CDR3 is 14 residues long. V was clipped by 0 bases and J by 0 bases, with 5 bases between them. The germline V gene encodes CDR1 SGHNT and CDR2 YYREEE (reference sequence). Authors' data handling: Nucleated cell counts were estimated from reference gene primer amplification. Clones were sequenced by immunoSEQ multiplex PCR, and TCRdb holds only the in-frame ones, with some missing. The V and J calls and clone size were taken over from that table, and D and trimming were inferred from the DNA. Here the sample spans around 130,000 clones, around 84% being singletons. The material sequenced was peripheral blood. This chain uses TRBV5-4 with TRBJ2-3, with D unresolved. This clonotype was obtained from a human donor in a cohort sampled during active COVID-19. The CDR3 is CASSLVSSTDTQYF. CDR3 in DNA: TGTGCCAGCAGCTTGGTTAGTAGCACAGATACGCAGTATTTT.